The sequence of this T cell receptor (beta chain) was determined in a study of blood T cell repertoires in COVID-19. Whole-study context: Samples came from the United States, Italy and Spain, spanning acute and convalescent COVID-19.

V lost 2 bases to trimming and J lost 8 bases; unmatched junction nucleotides: 7. The CDR3 is made up of 16 amino acids. Per the germline V gene, CDR1 is SGHRS and CDR2 is YFSETQ. TCRdb keeps only in-frame clones here, not all; method: immunoSEQ multiplex PCR. This table holds a few hundred thousand clones, around four fifths found once. The J gene is TRBJ1-6, the V gene TRBV5-1; 10 bases fit TRBD1. The source material was peripheral blood. This TCR was recovered from a woman aged 50 to 60 with active or convalescent COVID-19. Written as DNA, the CDR3 is TGCGCCAGCAGCTTAACCGGGACAGGGGCCTATTCACCCCTCCACTTT. Translation gives CASSLTGTGAYSPLHF.